These 20 T cell receptor beta chains share one sample of origin, sequenced in a study of PD-1 blockade in classical Hodgkin lymphoma. The assay was immunoSEQ multiplex PCR, and TCRdb's table has in-frame clones only and misses some. Of roughly 61,000 clones in the sample, 75% to 90% were seen once. Relapses following autologous stem cell transplantation were seen in all patients, with brentuximab vedotin exposure varying. Sequencing used peripheral blood mononuclear cells (PBMCs), obtained at baseline. Receptors were obtained from a human donor with classical Hodgkin lymphoma.

The rearrangement uses TRBV6-5 and TRBJ1-3; D unclear. Germline CDR1 reads MNHEY; CDR2 reads SVGAGI. The CDR3 contains 15 residues. Trimming shortened V by 0 bases and J by 3 bases, and 9 bases separated the two germline ends. The CDR3 DNA follows: TGTGCCAGCAGTTACTCCCTCACACTTGGAAACACCATATATTTT. Amino acids: CASSYSLTLGNTIYF.

The chain uses TRBV7-8 and TRBJ1-2, with TRBD1 matching over 10 bases. Germline loops: CDR1 SGHVS, CDR2 FQNEAQ. The junction had 7 bases not matched to a gene; V was cut back by 5 bases and J by 7 bases. CDR3 length: 14 residues. DNA for the CDR3: TGTGCCAGCAGCAGCCGACAGGGGGCGTCTGGCTACACCTTC. Translation: CASSSRQGASGYTF.

This chain links TRBV5-1 with TRBJ2-5, with no clear D. Germline CDR1 is SGHRS and CDR2 is YFSETQ. Trimming took off 0 bases at V and 5 bases at J, with 8 bases between the two ends. The CDR3 sequence is 13 residues long. In DNA form, the CDR3 reads TGCGCCAGCAGCTTGGCTGGCAGGGAGACCCAGTACTTC. Its translation is CASSLAGRETQYF.

CDR3 protein: CAWSVSGGYNQPQHF. The CDR3 DNA sequence: TGTGCCTGGAGTGTTTCGGGCGGATACAATCAGCCCCAGCATTTT. The chain recombines TRBV30 with TRBJ1-5; no clear D gene. CDR1 is GTSNPN and CDR2 is SVGIG in the germline V gene (reference sequence). CDR3 length equals 15 residues. Trimming left V 0 bases short and J 3 bases short, with 12 bases between.

J is TRBJ2-2 and V is TRBV10-3, with D possibly being TRBD2 (5 bases). Germline values: CDR1 ENHRY, CDR2 SYGVKD. CDR3 length: 14 residues. V was clipped by 7 bases and J by 4 bases, with 13 bases between them. The CDR3 nucleotides read TGTGCCATCACCTCCCCAGCGGCCACCGGGGAGCTGTTTTTT. The encoded protein is CAITSPAATGELFF.

This clone was counted once. The rearrangement uses TRBV9 and TRBJ2-7; D not resolved. Germline CDR1 reads SGDLS; CDR2 reads YYNGEE. Deletions cut 8 bases from V and 5 bases from J, with 5 bases between. The CDR3 is made up of 9 amino acids. The CDR3 sequence is CASGDEQYF. CDR3 coding DNA: TGTGCCAGTGGAGACGAGCAGTACTTC.

The chain has TRBV12-5 and TRBJ1-2, with D uncertain. This CDR3 spans 13 amino acids. The germline gives CDR1 LGHNT, CDR2 FRNRAP. V was shortened by 1 base and J by 3 bases, with 6 bases between the two germline ends. CDR3 amino acids: CASGLETDYGYTF. The CDR3 DNA follows: TGTGCTAGTGGTTTGGAGACGGACTATGGCTACACCTTC.

The chain couples TRBV2 to TRBJ1-3; the D gene is possibly TRBD1 (5 bases). This CDR3 region has 13 residues. V was cut by 5 bases and J by 4 bases, with 9 bases left in between. The germline gives CDR1 SNHLY, CDR2 FYNNEI. The CDR3 DNA reads as TGTGCCAGCAGTCGGGACGGGGGAAACACCATATATTTT. This translates into CASSRDGGNTIYF.

The chain is built from TRBV7-6 and TRBJ1-1; possibly TRBD1 for D (5 bases). Germline V gene sequence: CDR1 SGHVS, CDR2 FNYEAQ. Trimming took 5 bases from V and 5 from J, leaving 12 bases between them. The CDR3 is 13 amino acids. The CDR3 DNA reads as TGTGCCAGCAGCATACAGGATTGGACTGAAGCTTTCTTT. Its translation: CASSIQDWTEAFF. Full variable domain (outside the CDR3, taken from reference TRBV7-6 and TRBJ1-1): GAGVSQSPRYKVTKRGQDVALRCDPISGHVSLYWYRQALGQGPEFLTYFNYEAQQDKSGLPNDRFSAERPEGSISTLTIQRTEQRDSAMYRCASSIQDWTEAFFGQGTRLTVV.

This chain connects TRBV6-1 to TRBJ2-7; 11 bases match TRBD1. Germline values: CDR1 MNHNS, CDR2 SASEGT. The CDR3 has 14 amino acids. V lost 8 bases, J lost 3 bases, and 6 bases stayed unmatched. The CDR3 reads CASVGTGGIYEQYF. The CDR3, as DNA: TGTGCCAGCGTGGGGACAGGGGGAATCTACGAGCAGTACTTC.

The chain links TRBV19 to TRBJ2-2; 9 positions agree with TRBD2. The ends lost 3 bases at V and 6 bases at J; junction bases unmatched: 11. The CDR3 covers 17 residues. Germline assignment: CDR1 LNHDA and CDR2 SQIVND (reference sequence). The CDR3 reads CASSISGVRGGPGELFF. For the CDR3, the DNA is TGTGCCAGTAGTATCAGTGGAGTGCGGGGGGGCCCCGGGGAGCTGTTTTTT.

The rearrangement uses TRBV12-5 and TRBJ1-2; maybe TRBD1 (6 bases). Germline V gene sequence: CDR1 LGHNT, CDR2 FRNRAP. The CDR3 has 14 residues. Trimming cost V 8 bases and J 3 bases, with 16 bases left between them. This CDR3 is CASRWGTPYYGYTF. CDR3 DNA sequence: TGTGCTAGTCGCTGGGGGACACCTTACTATGGCTACACCTTC. The full variable domain, completed using reference TRBV12-5 and TRBJ1-2, is DARVTQTPRHKVTEMGQEVTMRCQPILGHNTVFWYRQTMMQGLELLAYFRNRAPLDDSGMPKDRFSAEMPDATLATLKIQPSEPRDSAVYFCASRWGTPYYGYTFGSGTRLTVV.

The V and J genes are TRBV7-2 and TRBJ1-5; TRBD1 might be the D (6 bases). The V and J ends lost 4 bases and 7 bases respectively, with 17 bases between them. CDR1 is SGHTA, CDR2 FQGNSA, per germline. The CDR3 extends over 15 amino acids. CDR3 sequence (DNA): TGTGCCAGCAGCTCCCAGCCAGGGGCAGGGCAGCCCCAGCATTTT. This translates into CASSSQPGAGQPQHF.

This chain uses TRBV5-4 with TRBJ2-2, with D tentatively TRBD1 (6 bases). CDR3 length equals 13 residues. With 3 bases removed from V and 7 bases from J, the gap between germline ends came to 10 bases. Germline V CDR1 and CDR2: SGHNT, YYREEE (reference sequence). CDR3 DNA: TGTGCCAGCAGCTCTACAGGGATCGGGGAGCTGTTTTTT. Residues: CASSSTGIGELFF.

V and J are TRBV6-5 and TRBJ1-1, with 10 nucleotides matching TRBD1. V lost 0 bases and J lost 7; bases outside the gene matches: 5. CDR3 length: 15 residues. Germline V gives CDR1 MNHEY, CDR2 SVGAGI. The CDR3 loop reads CASSYSWDRGGEAFF. The CDR3 region has the DNA TGTGCCAGCAGTTACTCGTGGGACAGGGGAGGTGAAGCTTTCTTT.

The chain joins TRBV6-5 to TRBJ1-1; tentatively, D is TRBD1 (6 bases). With 8 bases removed from V and 1 base from J, the gap between germline ends came to 11 bases. Germline V gene sequence: CDR1 MNHEY, CDR2 SVGAGI. This CDR3 has 13 residues. Here the CDR3 DNA reads TGTGCCAGCCAACAGGGCGCGAACACTGAAGCTTTCTTT. Translation gives CASQQGANTEAFF.

The chain uses TRBV6-7 and TRBJ2-7; 8 bases line up with TRBD2. TRBV6-7 is flagged as an ORF with uncertain function. With V trimmed by 10 bases and J by 3 bases, 17 bases remained unmatched. CDR3 length: 16 amino acids. The CDR3 coding sequence is TGTGCCACAGGGGAAATAGCGGGGAGGACGAACTACGAGCAGTACTTC. Its translation is CATGEIAGRTNYEQYF.

The chain carries TRBV2 and TRBJ2-3; TRBD1 aligns across 7 bases. Germline loops: CDR1 SNHLY, CDR2 FYNNEI. The CDR3 covers 13 residues. With 3 bases clipped from V and 3 bases from J, the junction kept 0 bases outside the gene matches. Here the CDR3 reads CASSETGTDTQYF. CDR3 in DNA: TGTGCCAGCAGTGAGACAGGGACAGATACGCAGTATTTT.

The rearrangement links TRBV7-6 to TRBJ2-1, with 14 bases fitting TRBD2. The ends lost 2 bases at V and 5 bases at J; junction bases unmatched: 2. Germline loops: CDR1 SGHVS, CDR2 FNYEAQ. This CDR3 has 16 amino acids. The CDR3 DNA sequence: TGTGCCAGCAGCTTACGGGGACTAGCGGGGGACAATGAGCAGTTCTTC. Amino acids: CASSLRGLAGDNEQFF.

The chain joins TRBV6-5 to TRBJ1-1; perhaps TRBD1 as D (5 bases). Germline V gene data show CDR1 as MNHEY and CDR2 as SVGAGI. This CDR3 spans 14 amino acids. The ends were cut back, 0 bases at V and 6 bases at J, with 11 bases in the middle. The CDR3 sequence is CASSYSKTGAEAFF. For the CDR3, the DNA is TGTGCCAGCAGTTACTCGAAAACGGGGGCTGAAGCTTTCTTT.